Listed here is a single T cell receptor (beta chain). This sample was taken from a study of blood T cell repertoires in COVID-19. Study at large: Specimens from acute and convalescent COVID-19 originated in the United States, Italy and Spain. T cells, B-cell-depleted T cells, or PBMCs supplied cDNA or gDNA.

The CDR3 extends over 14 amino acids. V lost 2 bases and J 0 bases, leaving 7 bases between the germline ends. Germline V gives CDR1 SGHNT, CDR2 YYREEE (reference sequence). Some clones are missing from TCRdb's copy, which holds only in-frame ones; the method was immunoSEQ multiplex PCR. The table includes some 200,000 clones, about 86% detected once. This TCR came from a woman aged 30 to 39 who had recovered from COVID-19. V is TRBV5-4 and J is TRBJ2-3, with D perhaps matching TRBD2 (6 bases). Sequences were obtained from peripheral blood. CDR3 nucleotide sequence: TGTGCCAGCAGCTTACGGGAGAGCACAGATACGCAGTATTTT. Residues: CASSLRESTDTQYF. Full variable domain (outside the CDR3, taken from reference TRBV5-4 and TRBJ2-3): ETGVTQSPTHLIKTRGQQVTLRCSSQSGHNTVSWYQQALGQGPQFIFQYYREEENGRGNFPPRFSGLQFPNYSSELNVNALELDDSALYLCASSLRESTDTQYFGPGTRLTVL.